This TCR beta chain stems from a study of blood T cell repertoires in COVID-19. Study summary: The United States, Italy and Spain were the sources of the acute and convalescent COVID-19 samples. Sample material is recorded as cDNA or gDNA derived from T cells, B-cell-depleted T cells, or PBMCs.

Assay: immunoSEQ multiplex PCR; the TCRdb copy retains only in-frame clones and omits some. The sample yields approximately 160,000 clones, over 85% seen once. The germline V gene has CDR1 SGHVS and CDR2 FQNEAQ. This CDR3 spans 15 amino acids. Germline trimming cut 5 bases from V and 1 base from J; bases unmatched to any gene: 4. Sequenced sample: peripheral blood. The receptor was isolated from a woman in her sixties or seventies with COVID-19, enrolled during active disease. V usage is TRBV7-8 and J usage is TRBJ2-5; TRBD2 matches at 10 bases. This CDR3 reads CASSRAGGSQETQYF. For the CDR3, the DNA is TGTGCCAGCAGCCGAGCGGGGGGGTCCCAAGAGACCCAGTACTTC.